This TCR beta chain originates from a study of blood T cell repertoires in COVID-19. In the study overall: Samples of COVID-19 (acute and convalescent) were obtained from the United States, Italy and Spain.

Per the original methods: Researchers report that nucleated cell counts were estimated from reference gene primer amplification. Clones were sequenced by immunoSEQ multiplex PCR, and TCRdb holds only the in-frame ones, with some missing. That table gives V, J and clone size, and the DNA gave D and trimming. The data contain around 250,000 clones, 80% to 90% of them singletons. The TCR sequence derives from a man older than 75 with acute or convalescent COVID-19. The sequenced sample was peripheral blood.

CDR3 in amino acids: CSAGDYEQYF. The CDR3 DNA follows: TGCAGTGCGGGAGATTACGAGCAGTACTTC. This chain connects TRBV20-1 to TRBJ2-7; D may be TRBD2 (5 bases). This CDR3 region has 10 residues. V shed 6 bases and J shed 4 bases, with 7 bases lying between them. CDR1 is DFQATT and CDR2 is SNEGSKA in the germline V gene (reference sequence).